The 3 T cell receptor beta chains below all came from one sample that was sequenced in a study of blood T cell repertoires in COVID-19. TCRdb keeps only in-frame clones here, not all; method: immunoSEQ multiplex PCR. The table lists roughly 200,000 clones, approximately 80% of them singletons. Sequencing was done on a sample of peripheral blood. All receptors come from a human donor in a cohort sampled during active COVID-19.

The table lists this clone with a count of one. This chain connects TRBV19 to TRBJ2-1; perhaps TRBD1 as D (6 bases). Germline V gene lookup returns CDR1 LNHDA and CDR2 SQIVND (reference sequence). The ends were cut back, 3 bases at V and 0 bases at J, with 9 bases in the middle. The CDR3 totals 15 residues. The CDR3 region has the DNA TGTGCCAGTAGTATGACGGACAGCTCCTACAATGAGCAGTTCTTC. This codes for CASSMTDSSYNEQFF.

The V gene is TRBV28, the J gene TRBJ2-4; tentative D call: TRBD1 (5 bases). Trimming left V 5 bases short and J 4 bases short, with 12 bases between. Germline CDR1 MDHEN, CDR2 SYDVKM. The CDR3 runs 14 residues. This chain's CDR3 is CASSISGPKNIQYF. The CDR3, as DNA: TGTGCCAGCAGTATCTCAGGGCCGAAAAACATTCAGTACTTC.

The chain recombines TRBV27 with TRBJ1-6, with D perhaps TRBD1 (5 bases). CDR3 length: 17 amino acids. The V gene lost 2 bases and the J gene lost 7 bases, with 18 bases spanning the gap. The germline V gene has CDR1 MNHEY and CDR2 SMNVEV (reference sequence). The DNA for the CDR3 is TGTGCCAGCAGTTTAACCCGCGCAGGTCGGGGGAATTCACCCCTCCACTTT. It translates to CASSLTRAGRGNSPLHF.